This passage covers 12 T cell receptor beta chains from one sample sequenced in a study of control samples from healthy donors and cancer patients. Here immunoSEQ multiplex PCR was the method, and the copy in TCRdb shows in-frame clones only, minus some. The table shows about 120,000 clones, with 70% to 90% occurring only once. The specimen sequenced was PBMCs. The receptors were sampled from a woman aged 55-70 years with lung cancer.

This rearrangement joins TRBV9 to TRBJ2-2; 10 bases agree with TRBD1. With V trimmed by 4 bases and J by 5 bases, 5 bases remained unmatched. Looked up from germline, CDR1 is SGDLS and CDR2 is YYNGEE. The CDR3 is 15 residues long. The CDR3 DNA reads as TGTGCCAGCAGCTCCTGGACAGGGGGGACCGGGGAGCTGTTTTTT. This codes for CASSSWTGGTGELFF.

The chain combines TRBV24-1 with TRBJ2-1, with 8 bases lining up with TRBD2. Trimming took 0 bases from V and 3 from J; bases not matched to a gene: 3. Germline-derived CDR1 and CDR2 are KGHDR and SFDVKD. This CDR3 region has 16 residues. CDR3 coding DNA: TGTGCCACCAGTGATTTGCGAGGGACTAGCTACAATGAGCAGTTCTTC. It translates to CATSDLRGTSYNEQFF.

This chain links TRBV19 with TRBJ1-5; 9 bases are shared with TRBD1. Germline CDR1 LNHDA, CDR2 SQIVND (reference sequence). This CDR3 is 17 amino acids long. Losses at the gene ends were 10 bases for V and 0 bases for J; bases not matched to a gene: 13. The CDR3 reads CATSVGDRANSNQPQHF. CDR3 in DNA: TGTGCCACCTCAGTGGGGGACAGGGCGAATAGCAATCAGCCCCAGCATTTT.

The CDR3 loop reads CASSPRVGSSEAFF. The CDR3, as DNA: TGTGCCAGCAGCCCCAGGGTAGGTTCTTCTGAAGCTTTCTTT. The rearrangement joins TRBV7-9 to TRBJ1-1; possibly TRBD1 for D (5 bases). CDR3 length equals 14 residues. V gave up 5 bases and J gave up 6 bases, with 16 bases separating them. CDR1 and CDR2 (germline): SEHNR, FQNEAQ (reference sequence).

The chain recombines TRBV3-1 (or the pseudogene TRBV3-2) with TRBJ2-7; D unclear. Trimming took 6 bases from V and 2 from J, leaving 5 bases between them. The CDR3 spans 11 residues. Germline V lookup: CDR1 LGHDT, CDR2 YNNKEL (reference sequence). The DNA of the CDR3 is TGTGCCAGCAGGCCTCCCTACGAGCAGTACTTC. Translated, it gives CASRPPYEQYF.

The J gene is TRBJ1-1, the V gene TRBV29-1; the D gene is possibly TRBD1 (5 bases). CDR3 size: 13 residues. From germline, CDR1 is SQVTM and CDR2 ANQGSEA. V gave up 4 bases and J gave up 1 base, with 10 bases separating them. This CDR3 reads CSVVRGGNTEAFF. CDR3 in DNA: TGCAGCGTTGTCCGGGGGGGGAACACTGAAGCTTTCTTT.

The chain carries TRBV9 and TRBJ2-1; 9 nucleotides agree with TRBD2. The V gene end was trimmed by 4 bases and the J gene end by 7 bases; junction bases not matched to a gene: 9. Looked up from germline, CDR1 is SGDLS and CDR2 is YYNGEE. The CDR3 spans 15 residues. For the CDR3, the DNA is TGTGCCAGCAGCCTTGGGACTAGCCCCGCGAATGAGCAGTTCTTC. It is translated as CASSLGTSPANEQFF.

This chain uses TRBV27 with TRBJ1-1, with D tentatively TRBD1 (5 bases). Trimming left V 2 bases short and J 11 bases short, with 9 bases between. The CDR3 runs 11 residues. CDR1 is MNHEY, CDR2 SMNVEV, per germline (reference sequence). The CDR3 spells CASSLKGNAFF. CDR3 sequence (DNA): TGTGCCAGCAGTTTAAAGGGGAACGCTTTCTTT.

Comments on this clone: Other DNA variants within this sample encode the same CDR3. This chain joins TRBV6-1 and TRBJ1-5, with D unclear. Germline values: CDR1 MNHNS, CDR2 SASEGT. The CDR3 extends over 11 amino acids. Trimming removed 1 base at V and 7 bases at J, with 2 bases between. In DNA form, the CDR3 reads TGTGCCAGCAGTGAAGAACAGCCCCAGCATTTT. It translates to CASSEEQPQHF.

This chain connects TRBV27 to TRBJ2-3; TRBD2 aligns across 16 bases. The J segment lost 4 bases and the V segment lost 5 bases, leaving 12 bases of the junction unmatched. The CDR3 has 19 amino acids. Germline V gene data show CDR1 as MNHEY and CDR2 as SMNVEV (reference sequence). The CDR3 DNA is TGTGCCAGCAGTACACCCCCGGGACTAGCGGGGGGGCTGTCAGATACGCAGTATTTT. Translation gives CASSTPPGLAGGLSDTQYF.

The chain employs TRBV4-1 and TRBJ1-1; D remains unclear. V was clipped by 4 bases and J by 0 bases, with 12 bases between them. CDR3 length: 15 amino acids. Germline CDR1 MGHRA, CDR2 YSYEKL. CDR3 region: CASSRTEGMNTEAFF. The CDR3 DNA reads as TGCGCCAGCAGCCGGACGGAGGGAATGAACACTGAAGCTTTCTTT.

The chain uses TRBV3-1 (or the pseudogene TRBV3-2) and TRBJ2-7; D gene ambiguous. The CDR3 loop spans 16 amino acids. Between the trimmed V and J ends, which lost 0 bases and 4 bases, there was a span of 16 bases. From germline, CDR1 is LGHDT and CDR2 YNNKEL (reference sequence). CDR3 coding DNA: TGTGCCAGCAGCCAAGATAGTGGGGTGAAAGGATACGAGCAGTACTTC. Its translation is CASSQDSGVKGYEQYF.